The 22 T cell receptor beta chains given below trace back to one sample, sequenced in a study of blood T cell repertoires in COVID-19. Sequencing was performed with immunoSEQ multiplex PCR; in TCRdb, only in-frame clones are kept and a portion is missing. The profile shows approximately 82,000 clones, 75% to 90% of them singletons. Specimen: peripheral blood. These receptors were taken from a human donor in a cohort sampled during active COVID-19.

J is TRBJ1-1 and V is TRBV27; the D gene is possibly TRBD1 (6 bases). This CDR3 region has 17 residues. From germline, CDR1 is MNHEY and CDR2 SMNVEV (reference sequence). The V gene lost 8 bases and the J gene lost 0 bases, with 22 bases spanning the gap. The CDR3 DNA is TGTGCCAGCTCCAGACAGGACCGTGCTATGATGAACACTGAAGCTTTCTTT. Encoded protein: CASSRQDRAMMNTEAFF.

CDR3 loop: CASSLGRGEKLFF. Here the CDR3 DNA reads TGCGCCAGCAGCTTGGGAAGGGGCGAAAAACTGTTTTTT. The V and J genes are TRBV5-1 and TRBJ1-4, with D possibly being TRBD1 (5 bases). V dropped 0 bases and J dropped 8 bases, with 8 bases sitting between them. The CDR3 covers 13 residues. Germline assignment: CDR1 SGHRS and CDR2 YFSETQ.

The chain couples TRBV9 to TRBJ1-3; no definite D call. V lost 3 bases and J lost 2, with 6 bases in between. From germline, CDR1 is SGDLS and CDR2 YYNGEE. The CDR3 spans 13 residues. DNA for the CDR3: TGTGCCAGCAGCGCCTATACTGGAAACACCATATATTTT. Its protein is CASSAYTGNTIYF.

This chain links TRBV6-5 with TRBJ2-3; D ambiguous. The V and J ends lost 2 bases and 3 bases respectively, with 12 bases between them. The CDR3 has 15 residues. The germline V gene has CDR1 MNHEY and CDR2 SVGAGI. This CDR3 reads CASSYANPRTDTQYF. Here the CDR3 DNA reads TGTGCCAGCAGTTACGCAAACCCCAGAACAGATACGCAGTATTTT.

CDR3 in DNA: TGTGCCAGCAGTTTATCGCCAGGCATCTATGGCTACACCTTC. Translation: CASSLSPGIYGYTF. This chain uses TRBV28 with TRBJ1-2, with D unresolved. The germline gives CDR1 MDHEN, CDR2 SYDVKM. The CDR3 contains 14 residues. V lost 1 base and J 4 bases, leaving 10 bases between the germline ends.

The gene calls are TRBV7-9 and TRBJ1-1; 7 bases match TRBD1. Looked up from germline, CDR1 is SEHNR and CDR2 is FQNEAQ (reference sequence). With 4 bases clipped from V and 4 bases from J, the junction kept 6 bases outside the gene matches. The CDR3 has 14 residues. CDR3 residues: CASSSWTGGTEAFF. CDR3 nucleotide sequence: TGTGCCAGCAGCTCTTGGACAGGAGGCACTGAAGCTTTCTTT.

The V call is TRBV2, the J call TRBJ2-5; TRBD2 matches 7 bases. Unmatched junction bases numbered 13, after V lost 6 bases and J lost 6 bases. The CDR3 length is 15 residues. Germline CDR1 and CDR2: SNHLY and FYNNEI. The chain's CDR3 is CASRVPGRGSQTQYF. As DNA, the CDR3 is TGTGCCAGCAGGGTACCAGGGCGGGGGAGTCAGACCCAGTACTTC.

The chain uses TRBV11-2 and TRBJ2-1; D gene ambiguous. This CDR3 is built from 14 residues. V was trimmed by 1 base and J by 1 base, leaving 5 bases between them. Germline CDR1 SGHAT, CDR2 FQNNGV. The CDR3 reads CASSLGLSYNEQFF. The DNA for the CDR3 is TGTGCCAGCAGCTTAGGTCTTTCCTACAATGAGCAGTTCTTC. Drawing the rest from reference TRBV11-2 and TRBJ2-1, the complete variable domain is EAGVAQSPRYKIIEKRQSVAFWCNPISGHATLYWYQQILGQGPKLLIQFQNNGVVDDSQLPKDRFSAERLKGVDSTLKIQPAKLEDSAVYLCASSLGLSYNEQFFGPGTRLTVL.

The chain carries TRBV6-4 and TRBJ2-2, with a possible D match to TRBD1 (6 bases). V dropped 6 bases and J dropped 5 bases, with 13 bases sitting between them. The germline gives CDR1 MRHNA, CDR2 SNTAGT. CDR3 length equals 14 residues. CDR3 bases: TGTGCCAGCAGGCTAAACAGGGATACCGGGGAGCTGTTTTTT. It translates to CASRLNRDTGELFF.

The chain employs TRBV19 and TRBJ1-1; 8 nucleotides align to TRBD1. The CDR3 totals 16 residues. V trimming: 6 bases; J trimming: 5 bases; junction bases outside the gene matches: 14. CDR1 is LNHDA and CDR2 is SQIVND in the germline V gene (reference sequence). CDR3 in amino acids: CASRSFSGTGVTEAFF. CDR3 nucleotides: TGTGCCAGTAGATCCTTCTCGGGGACAGGTGTTACTGAAGCTTTCTTT.

J is TRBJ2-7 and V is TRBV7-6; 15 bases are a match to TRBD2. The CDR3 has 18 amino acids. In germline, CDR1 is SGHVS, CDR2 FNYEAQ. The V gene end was trimmed by 5 bases and the J gene end by 0 bases; junction bases not matched to a gene: 8. The CDR3 nucleotides read TGTGCCAGCAGCCCGGGACTAGCGGGGGGACCAACCTCCTACGAGCAGTACTTC. Its protein is CASSPGLAGGPTSYEQYF.

The J gene is TRBJ1-1, the V gene TRBV6-1; D remains ambiguous. Trimming pared 1 base from V and 4 bases from J, leaving 7 bases between. CDR3 length: 13 amino acids. Germline assignment: CDR1 MNHNS and CDR2 SASEGT. The CDR3 sequence is CASSEGWATEAFF. CDR3 coding DNA: TGTGCCAGCAGTGAAGGTTGGGCCACTGAAGCTTTCTTT.

The chain is built from TRBV7-8 and TRBJ1-1; 11 bases agree with TRBD1. J gave up 4 bases and V 2 bases, and 3 bases lay outside the gene matches. CDR1 and CDR2 from the germline V gene are SGHVS and FQNEAQ. The CDR3 is 15 residues long. CDR3 amino acids: CASSLSGQGVTEAFF. The CDR3 coding sequence is TGTGCCAGCAGCTTATCGGGACAGGGGGTCACTGAAGCTTTCTTT.

The chain's CDR3 is CASSPQGTPGANVLTF. The CDR3 DNA is TGTGCCAGCAGCCCGCAGGGAACTCCTGGGGCCAACGTCCTGACTTTC. V and J are TRBV5-6 and TRBJ2-6, with D possibly TRBD1 on 5 matching bases. The CDR3 is made up of 16 amino acids. Between the trimmed V and J ends, which lost 4 bases and 2 bases, there was a span of 13 bases. Per germline, CDR1 SGHDT and CDR2 YYEEEE.

J is TRBJ2-6 and V is TRBV3-1 (or the pseudogene TRBV3-2); possible D gene TRBD1, 5 bases. Between the trimmed V and J ends, which lost 11 bases and 0 bases, there was a span of 8 bases. Germline V gives CDR1 LGHDT, CDR2 YNNKEL (reference sequence). The CDR3 spans 13 residues. As DNA, the CDR3 is TGTGCCCGTGACAGCTCTGGGGCCAACGTCCTGACTTTC. Protein sequence: CARDSSGANVLTF.

The chain links TRBV27 to TRBJ2-4; D is possibly TRBD2 (7 bases). Germline CDR1 reads MNHEY; CDR2 reads SMNVEV (reference sequence). The germline V and J ends were trimmed by 6 bases and 0 bases, with 21 bases remaining between them. The length of the CDR3 is 18 residues. The CDR3 region has the DNA TGTGCCAGCAGCCCCGGGGGGCAGGGGCGGGTAGCCAAAAACATTCAGTACTTC. Encoded protein: CASSPGGQGRVAKNIQYF.

V and J are TRBV3-1 (or the pseudogene TRBV3-2) and TRBJ1-2, with D possibly matching TRBD1 (6 bases). Trimming shortened V by 0 bases and J by 2 bases, and 22 bases separated the two germline ends. The CDR3 is 19 amino acids. The germline V gene has CDR1 LGHDT and CDR2 YNNKEL (reference sequence). CDR3 loop: CASSQENWGGSIYNYGYTF. The CDR3 nucleotides read TGTGCCAGCAGCCAAGAGAATTGGGGGGGCTCCATTTACAACTATGGCTACACCTTC.

This rearrangement joins TRBV11-2 to TRBJ1-4, with 7 nucleotides matching TRBD1. V dropped 0 bases and J dropped 8; count of bases not matched to a gene: 3. The CDR3 contains 14 residues. Germline-derived CDR1 and CDR2 are SGHAT and FQNNGV. The CDR3 region has the DNA TGTGCCAGCAGCTTAGACAGGGGGAGAGAAAAACTGTTTTTT. It yields the protein CASSLDRGREKLFF.

V and J are TRBV5-1 and TRBJ1-3; D remains unclear. Germline V CDR1 and CDR2: SGHRS, YFSETQ. This CDR3 contains 17 residues. V gave up 0 bases and J gave up 0 bases, with 13 bases separating them. Written as DNA, the CDR3 is TGCGCCAGCAGCTTGGCCGGTTTGACTGACTCTGGAAACACCATATATTTT. This gives the protein CASSLAGLTDSGNTIYF.

This chain connects TRBV6-2 or TRBV6-3 to TRBJ1-1, with a tentative D call TRBD1 (6 bases). The CDR3 is 14 residues long. V was clipped by 4 bases and J by 4 bases, with 13 bases between them. Per germline, CDR1 MNHEY and CDR2 SVGEGT. This chain's CDR3 is CASSSLQGGTEAFF. In nucleotides, the CDR3 is TGTGCCAGCAGTTCGCTACAGGGTGGCACTGAAGCTTTCTTT.

The CDR3 loop is CASRQRQGYNEQFF. The CDR3 coding sequence is TGTGCCAGCAGACAACGACAGGGCTACAATGAGCAGTTCTTC. The rearrangement uses TRBV11-2 and TRBJ2-1; the match to TRBD1 covers 7 bases. V lost 6 bases and J lost 3; bases outside the gene matches: 5. The length of the CDR3 is 14 residues. CDR1 and CDR2 (germline): SGHAT, FQNNGV.

The chain couples TRBV7-9 to TRBJ2-1, with TRBD1 identical over 8 bases. The CDR3 spans 13 residues. V trimming: 7 bases; J trimming: 7 bases; junction bases outside the gene matches: 6. The germline gives CDR1 SEHNR, CDR2 FQNEAQ (reference sequence). The CDR3, as DNA: TGTGCCAGCATTCAGGGGGCGGGAAATGAGCAGTTCTTC. It codes for CASIQGAGNEQFF.